The rows below give T cell receptor beta chains drawn from one sample of a study of shared clonotypes between healthy human individuals. Some clones are missing from TCRdb's copy, which holds only in-frame ones; the method was immunoSEQ multiplex PCR. The sample lists 630,000 or so clones, 95% to 98% seen once, with less than 0.35% in the top ten. Sample: naive CD8+ T cells sorted from blood. These receptors all come from a man aged 25-45 years in good health. The CDR3 runs from the conserved cysteine through the conserved F or W. Fields, in order: CDR3 length, clone size, V gene, J gene, D gene, CDR3 DNA, CDR3 protein. A D gene is named only where the DNA matches it firmly. Clone size appears in some rows only: once, few, many, or a class for an expanded clone.

length: 15; size: once; V: TRBV7-9; J: TRBJ2-7; D: NA; DNA: TGTGCCAGCAGCTTAGTTTCCAGACCTTCCTACGAGCAGTACTTC; CDR3: CASSLVSRPSYEQYF
length: 13; size: NA; V: TRBV6-6; J: TRBJ2-5; D: TRBD2; DNA: TGTGCCAGCCTAGCGGGAGGCCAAGAGACCCAGTACTTC; CDR3: CASLAGGQETQYF
length: 13; size: NA; V: TRBV6-5; J: TRBJ2-7; D: TRBD1; DNA: TGTGCCAGCAGCACAGGGGCTAACTACGAGCAGTACTTC; CDR3: CASSTGANYEQYF
length: 15; size: NA; V: TRBV30; J: TRBJ2-2; D: TRBD2; DNA: TGTGCCTGGAGTGTACTAGCGGGAGTAGGCGGGGAGCTGTTTTTT; CDR3: CAWSVLAGVGGELFF
length: 17; size: NA; V: TRBV18; J: TRBJ2-7; D: TRBD2; DNA: TGTGCCAGCTCACCACTCTCAGCTAGCGGGAAATACTACGAGCAGTACTTC; CDR3: CASSPLSASGKYYEQYF
length: 15; size: NA; V: TRBV9; J: TRBJ2-1; D: NA; DNA: TGTGCCAGCAGCGTAGAAGGGGGAGGTGGCAATGAGCAGTTCTTC; CDR3: CASSVEGGGGNEQFF
length: 16; size: NA; V: TRBV4-1; J: TRBJ1-3; D: NA; DNA: TGCGCCAGCAGTTTCGCTTCAGGGGAAAATGGAAACACCATATATTTT; CDR3: CASSFASGENGNTIYF
length: 18; size: once; V: TRBV7-6; J: TRBJ2-6; D: TRBD2; DNA: TGTGCCAGCAGCTCCCTACTAGCGGGAGGAACCGGGGCCAACGTCCTGACTTTC; CDR3: CASSSLLAGGTGANVLTF
length: 18; size: once; V: TRBV6-1; J: TRBJ2-1; D: TRBD1; DNA: TGTGCCAGCAGTGAAGCGCTCGTTGGGACAGGGGACTACAATGAGCAGTTCTTC; CDR3: CASSEALVGTGDYNEQFF
length: 14; size: NA; V: TRBV7-9; J: TRBJ1-1; D: NA; DNA: TGTGCCAGCAGCTTAGGGCCGATGAACACTGAAGCTTTCTTT; CDR3: CASSLGPMNTEAFF
length: 17; size: few; V: TRBV4-1; J: TRBJ2-1; D: TRBD2; DNA: TGCGCCAGCACCGGCCGGACTAGCGGGACGCGGGGCAATGAGCAGTTCTTC; CDR3: CASTGRTSGTRGNEQFF
length: 13; size: NA; V: TRBV4-2; J: TRBJ1-2; D: NA; DNA: TGTGCCAGCAGCCACGAGAGGGTTGATGGCTACACCTTC; CDR3: CASSHERVDGYTF
length: 14; size: NA; V: TRBV25-1; J: TRBJ2-3; D: NA; DNA: TGTGCCAGCAGTGAATATTGGGGAACAGATACGCAGTATTTT; CDR3: CASSEYWGTDTQYF
length: 14; size: NA; V: TRBV6-5; J: TRBJ1-1; D: NA; DNA: TGTGCCAGCAGTTACAGGGGGGAGAACACTGAAGCTTTCTTT; CDR3: CASSYRGENTEAFF
length: 15; size: once; V: TRBV5-1; J: TRBJ1-1; D: TRBD1; DNA: TGCGCCAGCAGCTTTTACGGGCGGACAGGGGCTGAAGCTTTCTTT; CDR3: CASSFYGRTGAEAFF
length: 17; size: once; V: TRBV7-6; J: TRBJ2-1; D: NA; DNA: TGTGCCAGCCACTCCGGCGTGGATCAGGCCTCCTACAATGAGCAGTTCTTC; CDR3: CASHSGVDQASYNEQFF
length: 15; size: NA; V: TRBV15; J: TRBJ2-5; D: TRBD2; DNA: TGTGCCACCAGCAGAGACGGGACTAGCTTTGAGACCCAGTACTTC; CDR3: CATSRDGTSFETQYF